This T cell receptor beta chain was observed in a study of blood T cell repertoires in COVID-19 (dated by TCRdb to 2020 to 2021). Notes on the research overall: Samples from collaborators originated in the United States, Italy and Spain and spanned both the acute and convalescent phases of COVID-19. The material from the prospective study consisted of cDNA or gDNA derived from T cells, B-cell-depleted T cells, or PBMCs. Deeply sampled blood TCRbeta repertoires from subjects exposed to, actively infected with, or recovered from COVID-19 were included in the dataset. A freely available public database, intended as a resource for researchers studying the immune response to SARS-CoV-2, is where the repertoires were released. Samples came from the ongoing ImmuneRACE study (first 160 participants) plus 1,254 subjects from 6 global collaborators. Nearly every sample came with metadata listing a de-identified subject ID, COVID-19 status, age in years and sex. HLA class I and class II types, where available, came from metadata supplied by the sample provider rather than from assay-based typing. The research as a whole found: The quantity of clinical and demographic metadata differed by source and by participant and was supplied without curation.

TCRbeta CDR3 regions were amplified from genomic DNA by means of the immunoSEQ Assay, a bias-controlled multiplex PCR. As for how the authors treated the data: The number of nucleated cells in each sample was estimated by amplification of reference gene primers within the assay. To quantify the absolute abundance of each unique TCRbeta CDR3 rearrangement, sequence reads were collapsed and filtered. For each sample, productive Simpson clonality was calculated as the square root of Simpson's diversity index across productive rearrangements. Not all clones reach the TCRdb copy of this immuneACCESS table, which keeps in-frame sequences only. Checked studies attribute under half of the gap to unresolved V genes and leave the rest unexplained. The DNA was the basis for D and trimming; V, J and clone size are from that table. The sample has some 310,000 clones on record, about 90% of them singletons. Together, the top ten hold roughly a tenth of the sample.

V was cut back by 5 bases and J by 0 bases, leaving a gap of 10 bases between them. Taken from cysteine to phenylalanine, the CDR3 has 14 residues. Only CDR3 DNA remains: 42 bases, in frame from the first base. CDR1 and CDR2, looked up from the germline V gene (reference sequence), are MNHEY and SMNVEV. To note about this clone: This clone's antigen is unknown. Base qualities were left out, and no much larger clone turns up one base away.

Participants in the prospective study were aged roughly 18 to 89 years, lived in more than 20 United States geographic areas, and enrolled through a virtual design. To assign participants to cohorts, the prospective study relied on clinical history that participants themselves reported in a screening survey and a study questionnaire. Recovered participants in ImmuneRACE Cohort 3 were defined by two consecutive negative NP/OP PCR tests, clearance by a healthcare professional, or resolution of symptoms. Each participant in the prospective study had whole blood, serum and a nasopharyngeal or oropharyngeal swab collected by mobile phlebotomists. Participants in the prospective study had the option to provide additional blood draws and questionnaires over a roughly 2-month period. Before DNA extraction, prospective study blood samples were shipped either frozen or at room temperature.

The V and J segments used are TRBV27 and TRBJ1-2; 5 matching bases give a weak D call of TRBD1. This TCR was recovered from a woman aged 30 to 39 who had recovered from COVID-19. The sequenced material came from PBMCs or T cells enriched from blood (not recorded which). The CDR3: CASSHPGSNYGYTF. Here is the DNA: TGTGCCAGCAGTCACCCAGGGTCTAACTATGGCTACACCTTC.